The 18 T cell receptor beta chains in this list originate from one sample, sequenced in a study of CD4+ T cells in melanoma. The protocol was immunoSEQ multiplex PCR, while the TCRdb copy is restricted to in-frame clones and leaves out a portion. The sample has about 9,900 clones, approximately 78% seen once; the top ten hold about 24%. Sequences were obtained from tumor tissue. These receptors came from a human donor with melanoma.

The chain employs TRBV5-4 and TRBJ1-1; D gene ambiguous. This CDR3 has 13 residues. Deletions cut 5 bases from V and 3 bases from J, with 11 bases between. Germline CDR1 and CDR2: SGHNT and YYREEE (reference sequence). CDR3: CASRPGSDTEAFF. As DNA, the CDR3 is TGTGCCAGCAGACCGGGGAGTGACACTGAAGCTTTCTTT.

With regard to this clone: An end of the junction differs from the germline gene, which may be a read error. The V gene is TRBV4-1, the J gene TRBJ2-7; possible D gene TRBD2, 5 bases. CDR1 and CDR2 from the germline V gene are MGHRA and YSYEKL. This CDR3 comprises 14 residues. The CDR3, as DNA: TGCGCCAGCAGCCAAGAAAGGAGAGGGAGACCTATGAATTTC. Translating gives CASSQERRGRPMNF.

The chain is built from TRBV5-5 and TRBJ2-2; D perhaps matches TRBD1 (6 bases). Germline CDR1 is SGHKS and CDR2 is YYEKEE (reference sequence). CDR3 size: 15 residues. V dropped 3 bases and J dropped 4 bases, with 13 bases sitting between them. CDR3 in amino acids: CASSSQGSVTGELFF. The CDR3 DNA is TGTGCCAGCAGCTCACAGGGTTCGGTCACCGGGGAGCTGTTTTTT.

This rearrangement joins TRBV29-1 to TRBJ2-5; 12 bases line up with TRBD2. This CDR3 contains 15 residues. The V segment lost 0 bases and the J segment 5 bases; nucleotides outside the gene matches: 4. Germline V lookup: CDR1 SQVTM, CDR2 ANQGSEA. The CDR3 DNA is TGCAGCGTTGAAGATTCGGGGACTAGCGGGGAGACCCAGTACTTC. Its translation is CSVEDSGTSGETQYF. The full variable domain, rest sourced from reference TRBV29-1 and TRBJ2-5, is SAVISQKPSRDICQRGTSLTIQCQVDSQVTMMFWYRQQPGQSLTLIATANQGSEATYESGFVIDKFPISRPNLTFSTLTVSNMSPEDSSIYLCSVEDSGTSGETQYFGPGTRLLVL.

This clone is medium-sized within its sample. The rearrangement joins TRBV4-1 to TRBJ2-2; D is unclear. Looked up from germline, CDR1 is MGHRA and CDR2 is YSYEKL. V lost 1 base to trimming and J lost 0 bases, with 3 bases between them. CDR3 length equals 14 residues. CDR3 amino acids: CASSQGPNTGELFF. CDR3 nucleotides: TGCGCCAGCAGCCAAGGCCCGAACACCGGGGAGCTGTTTTTT.

V and J are TRBV6-1 and TRBJ1-1; 7 bases agree with TRBD1. V was pared by 6 bases and J by 1 base, with 2 bases of the junction left unmatched. CDR1 and CDR2 from the germline V gene are MNHNS and SASEGT. This CDR3 is built from 13 residues. CDR3 sequence: CASSRTGNTEAFF. The CDR3 coding sequence is TGTGCCAGCAGCAGGACAGGGAACACTGAAGCTTTCTTT.

A single count supports this clone. The V call is TRBV7-2, the J call TRBJ1-2; 7 bases match TRBD1. The trim removed 1 base at V and 8 bases at J, leaving 10 bases unmatched. Per germline, CDR1 SGHTA and CDR2 FQGNSA. The CDR3 is made up of 15 amino acids. This chain's CDR3 is CASSLVGAGGEGYTF. CDR3 sequence (DNA): TGTGCCAGCAGCTTAGTAGGGGCAGGGGGTGAAGGCTACACCTTC.

This clone has only a few counts. The CDR3 protein is CAWSGEAYDTQYF. The CDR3 nucleotides are TGTGCCTGGAGTGGGGAAGCCTATGATACGCAGTATTTT. The chain links TRBV30 to TRBJ2-3; D is unresolved. Germline values: CDR1 GTSNPN, CDR2 SVGIG (reference sequence). The CDR3 consists of 13 residues. V lost 1 base and J 6 bases, leaving 11 bases between the germline ends.

In its sample, this clone was seen a few times. The chain uses TRBV7-9 and TRBJ1-4; maybe TRBD1 (5 bases). CDR3 length: 15 amino acids. V dropped 5 bases and J dropped 0 bases, with 10 bases sitting between them. The V gene's germline CDR1 is SEHNR and CDR2 FQNEAQ (reference sequence). The CDR3 DNA is TGTGCCAGCAGCGGGGCTCTTGCAACTAATGAAAAACTGTTTTTT. It translates to CASSGALATNEKLFF.

This chain connects TRBV7-2 to TRBJ2-5; D is uncertain. The CDR3 has 13 amino acids. The germline V and J ends were trimmed by 5 bases and 5 bases, with 12 bases remaining between them. The germline V gene encodes CDR1 SGHTA and CDR2 FQGNSA. The CDR3 DNA reads as TGTGCCAGCAGCGTTCTTCGGACGGAGACCCAGTACTTC. The encoded protein is CASSVLRTETQYF.

V is TRBV2 and J is TRBJ2-2; the D is unclear. With 1 base removed from V and 7 bases from J, the gap between germline ends came to 16 bases. Germline CDR1 is SNHLY and CDR2 is FYNNEI. This CDR3 region has 16 residues. CDR3 in amino acids: CASSEEYGPLRGELFF. The DNA of the CDR3 is TGTGCCAGCAGTGAAGAGTATGGGCCGCTTCGCGGGGAGCTGTTTTTT.

V usage is TRBV18 and J usage is TRBJ2-4, with D unresolved. V was pared by 3 bases and J by 8 bases, with 8 bases between. The CDR3 is made up of 12 amino acids. CDR1 is KGHSH and CDR2 is LQKENI in the germline V gene. The CDR3 sequence is CASSPLADIQYF. The CDR3 DNA reads TGTGCCAGCTCACCGTTGGCGGACATTCAGTACTTC.

A single count supports this clone. This CDR3 is also generated by other DNA sequences in the sample. The rearrangement joins TRBV11-1 to TRBJ2-7; D not resolved. The V and J ends lost 3 bases and 2 bases respectively, with 8 bases between them. This CDR3 is built from 13 residues. CDR1 is SGHAT, CDR2 FQDESV, per germline (reference sequence). DNA of the CDR3: TGTGCCAGCAGCTTGTCGGCTCCCTACGAGCAGTACTTC. Amino acid sequence: CASSLSAPYEQYF.

The chain couples TRBV27 to TRBJ2-1, with 10 nucleotides matching TRBD2. CDR1 is MNHEY, CDR2 SMNVEV, per germline (reference sequence). This CDR3 region has 16 residues. J gave up 3 bases and V 6 bases, and 8 bases lay outside the gene matches. CDR3 in amino acids: CASRASSGGFYNEQFF. Written as DNA, the CDR3 is TGTGCCAGCAGGGCCTCTAGCGGGGGTTTCTACAATGAGCAGTTCTTC.

V is TRBV5-1 and J is TRBJ1-3; maybe TRBD1 (5 bases). Deletions cut 4 bases from V and 0 bases from J, with 11 bases between. This CDR3 contains 15 residues. CDR1 and CDR2 (germline): SGHRS, YFSETQ. CDR3 loop: CASSRMGGSGNTIYF. CDR3 sequence (DNA): TGCGCCAGCAGCCGAATGGGGGGCTCTGGAAACACCATATATTTT.

V is TRBV7-9 and J is TRBJ2-2; TRBD1 matches at 7 bases. CDR3 length: 15 residues. Unmatched junction bases numbered 10, after V lost 5 bases and J lost 7 bases. Germline V gives CDR1 SEHNR, CDR2 FQNEAQ (reference sequence). The CDR3 region is CASSNKGALVGELFF. CDR3 DNA: TGTGCCAGCAGCAATAAGGGGGCTTTGGTCGGGGAGCTGTTTTTT.

J is TRBJ1-2 and V is TRBV18, with 7 bases fitting TRBD1. V gave up 6 bases and J gave up 3 bases; unmatched junction bases: 7. CDR1 and CDR2 (germline): KGHSH, LQKENI. The CDR3 is 14 amino acids. For the CDR3, the DNA is TGTGCCAGCTCCCCCACCGGACAGGACTATGGCTACACCTTC. This encodes CASSPTGQDYGYTF.

The rearrangement links TRBV6-6 to TRBJ2-3; D call uncertain. The V gene lost 3 bases and the J gene lost 2 bases, with 12 bases spanning the gap. Germline V lookup: CDR1 MNHNY, CDR2 SVGAGI (reference sequence). This CDR3 is 15 amino acids long. CDR3 sequence (DNA): TGTGCCAGCAGTTATTCTGTAGACCTCACAGATACGCAGTATTTT. Encoded protein: CASSYSVDLTDTQYF.